The 32 T cell receptor beta chains below come from one sample, sequenced in a study of shared clonotypes between healthy human individuals. Here immunoSEQ multiplex PCR was the method, and the copy in TCRdb shows in-frame clones only, minus some. The sample carries 2 million to 2.5 million clones, roughly 92% recorded once. Sequences were obtained from naive CD4+ T cells from PBMCs. Subset meaning: CD45RA+ positively selected. These receptors originate from a man aged 18-30 years in good health. Some clones in this sample may be carry-over from other donors' samples.

The chain joins TRBV10-3 to TRBJ1-3; the D gene is possibly TRBD1 (6 bases). This CDR3 spans 15 amino acids. CDR1 and CDR2 (germline): ENHRY, SYGVKD. V lost 3 bases and J 0 bases, leaving 9 bases between the germline ends. CDR3 DNA sequence: TGTGCCATCAGTGAAGGACAGAGCTCTGGAAACACCATATATTTT. Its translation: CAISEGQSSGNTIYF.

This rearrangement joins TRBV15 to TRBJ1-5, with D hard to call. V dropped 8 bases and J dropped 7 bases, with 12 bases sitting between them. This CDR3 is 12 amino acids long. Germline CDR1 reads LNHNV; CDR2 reads YYDKDF (reference sequence). The CDR3 DNA reads TGTGCCACCCTCGGTGGGGTGCAGCCCCAGCATTTT. Protein product: CATLGGVQPQHF.

On this clone itself: Additional DNA sequences in this sample encode the identical CDR3. The genes are TRBV18 and TRBJ1-5, with D possibly matching TRBD1 (6 bases). CDR3 size: 13 residues. Germline V gene sequence: CDR1 KGHSH, CDR2 LQKENI. V was pared by 3 bases and J by 5 bases, with 8 bases between. This chain's CDR3 is CASSPRGDQPQHF. DNA for the CDR3: TGTGCCAGCTCACCGAGGGGGGATCAGCCCCAGCATTTT.

The genes are TRBV7-3 and TRBJ1-6, with a tentative D call TRBD1 (5 bases). CDR1 SGHTA and CDR2 FQGTGA come from the germline V gene. The CDR3 extends over 15 amino acids. Trimming pared 5 bases from V and 6 bases from J, leaving 14 bases between. CDR3 loop: CASSAAGLLNSPLHF. CDR3 nucleotides: TGTGCCAGCAGCGCCGCGGGGCTCCTTAATTCACCCCTCCACTTT. The full variable domain, with the rest looked up from reference TRBV7-3 and TRBJ1-6, is GAGVSQTPSNKVTEKGKYVELRCDPISGHTALYWYRQSLGQGPEFLIYFQGTGAADDSGLPNDRFFAVRPEGSVSTLKIQRTERGDSAVYLCASSAAGLLNSPLHFGNGTRLTVT.

The rearrangement links TRBV7-2 to TRBJ2-7; 9 nucleotides match TRBD1. This CDR3 is built from 15 residues. Losses at the gene ends were 0 bases for V and 4 bases for J; bases not matched to a gene: 4. The germline V gene has CDR1 SGHTA and CDR2 FQGNSA. The CDR3 DNA follows: TGTGCCAGCAGCTTAGCGGGGGGACAGGGATACGAGCAGTACTTC. Residues: CASSLAGGQGYEQYF.

The rearrangement uses TRBV5-1 and TRBJ2-7; D possibly corresponds to TRBD2 (6 bases). Trimming took off 1 base at V and 3 bases at J, with 14 bases between the two ends. From germline, CDR1 is SGHRS and CDR2 YFSETQ. The CDR3 runs to 15 residues. DNA for the CDR3: TGCGCCAGCAGCTTGATCAGCGGCGGGAACTACGAGCAGTACTTC. This codes for CASSLISGGNYEQYF.

A single count supports this clone. The V call is TRBV29-1, the J call TRBJ2-1, with D unresolved. Trimming stripped 5 bases from V and 2 bases from J, with 10 bases between. Germline V gene data show CDR1 as SQVTM and CDR2 as ANQGSEA. The CDR3 length is 13 residues. CDR3 amino acids: CSVQWSAYNEQFF. DNA of the CDR3: TGCAGCGTTCAATGGAGCGCCTACAATGAGCAGTTCTTC.

This sequence joins TRBV7-9 and TRBJ2-2; a possible D gene is TRBD1 (6 bases). The length of the CDR3 is 16 residues. Germline values: CDR1 SEHNR, CDR2 FQNEAQ (reference sequence). V lost 2 bases and J 4 bases, leaving 14 bases between the germline ends. The CDR3 DNA sequence: TGTGCCAGCAGCTTACCTACAGGGATTGCCACCGGGGAGCTGTTTTTT. The encoded protein is CASSLPTGIATGELFF.

This chain uses TRBV14 with TRBJ1-1, with TRBD1 matching over 8 bases. Germline trimming cut 7 bases from V and 3 bases from J; bases unmatched to any gene: 10. Germline V CDR1 and CDR2: SGHDN, FVKESK. The CDR3 runs 15 residues. The CDR3 DNA is TGTGCCAGCACCTCGAGGACAGGGATGTACACTGAAGCTTTCTTT. Protein sequence: CASTSRTGMYTEAFF.

The J gene is TRBJ2-3, the V gene TRBV2; 7 bases align to TRBD2. V was clipped by 11 bases and J by 2 bases; unmatched bases: 7. The CDR3 sequence is 13 residues long. Germline CDR1 is SNHLY and CDR2 is FYNNEI. CDR3 DNA sequence: TGTGCCGTGTCTAGCGGAACCACAGATACGCAGTATTTT. Encoded protein: CAVSSGTTDTQYF.

This chain joins TRBV21-1 and TRBJ1-5. TRBV21-1 is a recognized pseudogene. This CDR3 has 15 residues. CDR3 nucleotide sequence: TGTGCCAGCAGCAAAGAGCGGTTCGGGAATCAGCCCCAGCATTTT. This gives the protein CASSKERFGNQPQHF.

The rearrangement joins TRBV28 to TRBJ2-1; TRBD1 might be the D (5 bases). CDR1 MDHEN and CDR2 SYDVKM come from the germline V gene. The CDR3 extends over 14 amino acids. V lost 5 bases to trimming and J lost 7 bases, with 15 bases between them. The CDR3 DNA follows: TGTGCCAGCAGTCCCCAGGGAAATTGGAATGAGCAGTTCTTC. Protein sequence: CASSPQGNWNEQFF. Drawing the rest from reference TRBV28 and TRBJ2-1, the complete variable domain is DVKVTQSSRYLVKRTGEKVFLECVQDMDHENMFWYRQDPGLGLRLIYFSYDVKMKEKGDIPEGYSVSREKKERFSLILESASTNQTSMYLCASSPQGNWNEQFFGPGTRLTVL.

This chain connects TRBV28 to TRBJ1-1; tentatively, D is TRBD1 (5 bases). V shed 2 bases and J shed 0 bases, with 13 bases lying between them. The CDR3 sequence is 16 residues long. Per the germline V gene, CDR1 is MDHEN and CDR2 is SYDVKM. The CDR3 DNA is TGTGCCAGCAGTTTAATCCAGGGCAGTATGAACACTGAAGCTTTCTTT. Its protein product is CASSLIQGSMNTEAFF. The whole variable domain, remainder taken from reference TRBV28 and TRBJ1-1, is DVKVTQSSRYLVKRTGEKVFLECVQDMDHENMFWYRQDPGLGLRLIYFSYDVKMKEKGDIPEGYSVSREKKERFSLILESASTNQTSMYLCASSLIQGSMNTEAFFGQGTRLTVV.

Points on this clone: Distinct nucleotide sequences in the sample also encode this CDR3. The chain uses TRBV15 and TRBJ1-5, with TRBD1 as a possible D gene (5 bases). With 3 bases removed from V and 1 base from J, the gap between germline ends came to 16 bases. The length of the CDR3 is 17 residues. CDR1 is LNHNV, CDR2 YYDKDF, per germline (reference sequence). For the CDR3, the DNA is TGTGCCACCAGCAGCGGGTCCGGGACGGTGAGCAATCAGCCCCAGCATTTT. It encodes CATSSGSGTVSNQPQHF.

The chain has TRBV19 and TRBJ2-2; 9 bases line up with TRBD1. Germline V gene lookup returns CDR1 LNHDA and CDR2 SQIVND (reference sequence). J lost 5 bases, V lost 7 bases, and 2 bases had no gene match. The CDR3 loop spans 13 amino acids. In DNA form, the CDR3 reads TGTGCCAGTAATGGACAGGGGACCGGGGAGCTGTTTTTT. Its translation is CASNGQGTGELFF.

The gene calls are TRBV9 and TRBJ2-3; D remains ambiguous. There are 14 residues in the CDR3. CDR1 is SGDLS, CDR2 YYNGEE, per germline. The V end was cut by 0 bases, the J end by 5 bases, with 10 bases between. Written as DNA, the CDR3 is TGTGCCAGCAGCGTAGAAGTAGCAGTAGATACGCAGTATTTT. This gives the protein CASSVEVAVDTQYF.

This clone was picked up one time. The chain is built from TRBV6-6 and TRBJ1-4; unclear D gene. The CDR3 consists of 15 residues. V lost 7 bases and J 8 bases, leaving 20 bases between the germline ends. Germline CDR1 and CDR2: MNHNY and SVGAGI (reference sequence). The CDR3 DNA reads TGTGCCAGCACCACCCTCGGGGTATTAGGCGAAAAACTGTTTTTT. It translates to CASTTLGVLGEKLFF.

The chain has TRBV28 and TRBJ2-7; no clear D gene. CDR3 length: 11 residues. V gave up 5 bases and J gave up 3 bases, with 5 bases separating them. Germline values: CDR1 MDHEN, CDR2 SYDVKM. The CDR3 is CASSVRYEQYF. The CDR3 DNA sequence: TGTGCCAGCAGTGTACGCTACGAGCAGTACTTC. Full variable domain (outside the CDR3, taken from reference TRBV28 and TRBJ2-7): DVKVTQSSRYLVKRTGEKVFLECVQDMDHENMFWYRQDPGLGLRLIYFSYDVKMKEKGDIPEGYSVSREKKERFSLILESASTNQTSMYLCASSVRYEQYFGPGTRLTVT.

The chain uses TRBV19 and TRBJ1-2; no reliable D call. Deletions cut 6 bases from V and 4 bases from J, with 18 bases between. This CDR3 has 15 amino acids. Germline values: CDR1 LNHDA, CDR2 SQIVND (reference sequence). The CDR3 here is CASRPPSGVGYGYTF. The CDR3, as DNA: TGTGCCAGTAGACCTCCGTCCGGGGTCGGCTATGGCTACACCTTC.

The chain recombines TRBV28 with TRBJ1-2, with 7 bases identical to TRBD1. Germline V CDR1 and CDR2: MDHEN, SYDVKM. The ends lost 6 bases at V and 0 bases at J; junction bases unmatched: 13. CDR3 length: 17 amino acids. CDR3 loop: CASSPWDSLSPNYGYTF. CDR3 in DNA: TGTGCCAGCAGCCCCTGGGACAGCCTTTCTCCTAACTATGGCTACACCTTC.

The CDR3, as DNA: TGCGCCAGCAAAGTACTCTTGGCGGGAGCTCGAGATACGCAGTATTTT. It translates to CASKVLLAGARDTQYF. The chain has TRBV10-2 and TRBJ2-3; 7 bases agree with TRBD2. CDR3 size: 16 residues. Germline-derived CDR1 and CDR2 are WSHSY and SAAADI. Trimming took 7 bases from V and 5 from J; bases not matched to a gene: 15.

V is TRBV5-1 and J is TRBJ2-5, with D perhaps being TRBD1 or TRBD2 (6 bases each). Germline CDR1 and CDR2: SGHRS and YFSETQ. V was trimmed by 4 bases and J by 3 bases, leaving 13 bases between them. The CDR3 covers 14 residues. The CDR3: CASSTGAGKETQYF. CDR3 bases: TGCGCCAGCAGCACGGGGGCGGGGAAAGAGACCCAGTACTTC.

This sequence joins TRBV6-5 and TRBJ2-2, with 7 positions matching TRBD2. V was clipped by 0 bases and J by 6 bases; unmatched bases: 7. This CDR3 region has 16 residues. Germline V gene lookup returns CDR1 MNHEY and CDR2 SVGAGI. The CDR3 nucleotides are TGTGCCAGCAGTTACTCGAGGCAGGGAGGGCCCGGGGAGCTGTTTTTT. Encoded protein: CASSYSRQGGPGELFF.

The rearrangement links TRBV30 to TRBJ2-5, with D uncertain. The CDR3 has 13 amino acids. Trimming took 4 bases from V and 0 from J, leaving 9 bases between them. The V gene's germline CDR1 is GTSNPN and CDR2 SVGIG (reference sequence). As DNA, the CDR3 is TGTGCCTGGACGGACGGTTACCAAGAGACCCAGTACTTC. Translating gives CAWTDGYQETQYF. The entire variable domain, with the rest obtained from reference TRBV30 and TRBJ2-5, is as follows: SQTIHQWPATLVQPVGSPLSLECTVEGTSNPNLYWYRQAAGRGLQLLFYSVGIGQISSEVPQNLSASRPQDRQFILSSKKLLLSDSGFYLCAWTDGYQETQYFGPGTRLLVL.

The chain couples TRBV29-1 to TRBJ2-2; no clear D gene. In germline, CDR1 is SQVTM, CDR2 ANQGSEA. Trimming stripped 3 bases from V and 2 bases from J, with 7 bases between. This CDR3 is 13 amino acids long. As DNA, the CDR3 is TGCAGCGTTGACAAGGATAACACCGGGGAGCTGTTTTTT. Protein product: CSVDKDNTGELFF.

The chain has TRBV10-3 and TRBJ2-7, with D possibly TRBD1 on 6 matching bases. CDR1 is ENHRY and CDR2 is SYGVKD in the germline V gene. CDR3 length equals 13 residues. Trimming left V 10 bases short and J 2 bases short, with 15 bases between. In DNA, the CDR3 is TGTGCCACCGGCCGCCAGGGGACCTACGAGCAGTACTTC. This translates into CATGRQGTYEQYF.

The chain carries TRBV28 and TRBJ1-3; TRBD1 aligns across 10 bases. This CDR3 spans 16 amino acids. In germline, CDR1 is MDHEN, CDR2 SYDVKM. V trimming: 6 bases; J trimming: 8 bases; junction bases outside the gene matches: 13. The CDR3 region is CASSNGQGDSWYTIYF. CDR3 bases: TGTGCCAGCAGCAACGGACAGGGGGATAGCTGGTACACCATATATTTT.

The chain couples TRBV7-9 to TRBJ1-5, with TRBD1 identical over 10 bases. The CDR3 runs to 15 residues. V lost 5 bases, J lost 3 bases, and 4 bases stayed unmatched. Germline V gives CDR1 SEHNR, CDR2 FQNEAQ (reference sequence). CDR3 coding DNA: TGTGCCAGCAGCCAGGACAGGGGGTCCAATCAGCCCCAGCATTTT. Its protein is CASSQDRGSNQPQHF.

V and J are TRBV5-5 and TRBJ2-1; 11 bases align to TRBD2. The CDR3 runs to 15 residues. V lost 4 bases to trimming and J lost 4 bases; unmatched junction nucleotides: 4. From germline, CDR1 is SGHKS and CDR2 YYEKEE (reference sequence). Here the CDR3 DNA reads TGTGCCAGCAGCCTCCGGACTAGCGGGTACAATGAGCAGTTCTTC. Encoded protein: CASSLRTSGYNEQFF.

About this clone itself: Other DNA sequences in this specimen translate into the identical CDR3. The gene calls are TRBV28 and TRBJ1-5, with D perhaps TRBD1 (5 bases). The CDR3 is 15 amino acids. CDR1 is MDHEN, CDR2 SYDVKM, per germline. The V gene lost 6 bases and the J gene lost 0 bases, with 12 bases spanning the gap. CDR3 residues: CASSPWDRSNQPQHF. CDR3 coding DNA: TGTGCCAGCAGCCCGTGGGACCGTAGCAATCAGCCCCAGCATTTT.

In this sample, this clone turned up once. The V call is TRBV5-1, the J call TRBJ2-1, with TRBD2 matching over 7 bases. J lost 7 bases, V lost 4 bases, and 8 bases had no gene match. Germline V gene lookup returns CDR1 SGHRS and CDR2 YFSETQ. The CDR3 has 14 amino acids. The CDR3 sequence: CASSVSPGGNEQFF. The CDR3 DNA reads as TGCGCCAGCAGCGTAAGCCCCGGGGGGAATGAGCAGTTCTTC.

The V and J genes are TRBV19 and TRBJ1-3; D is uncertain. Germline loops: CDR1 LNHDA, CDR2 SQIVND (reference sequence). Trimming took off 3 bases at V and 0 bases at J, with 9 bases between the two ends. The CDR3 has 15 amino acids. The CDR3 region has the DNA TGTGCCAGTAGTATGATACAGTTCTCTGGAAACACCATATATTTT. Its translation: CASSMIQFSGNTIYF. The whole variable domain, remainder taken from reference TRBV19 and TRBJ1-3, is DGGITQSPKYLFRKEGQNVTLSCEQNLNHDAMYWYRQDPGQGLRLIYYSQIVNDFQKGDIAEGYSVSREKKESFPLTVTSAQKNPTAFYLCASSMIQFSGNTIYFGEGSWLTVV.